This T cell receptor (beta chain) was recorded in a study of cytomegalovirus exposure and HLA in healthy donors. In this sample, this clone turned up a few times. Its antigen remains unknown. Other DNA sequences within the sample encode an identical CDR3. Broader study findings: There were a few CMV-associated chains whose specificity for CMV antigens was confirmed in vitro. Reports indicated that the classifier achieved high specificity and sensitivity in diagnosing cytomegalovirus status.

This CDR3 spans 14 amino acids. Germline assignment: CDR1 SGDLS and CDR2 YYNGEE. The V end was cut by 2 bases, the J end by 5 bases, with 13 bases between. Clones were read by immunoSEQ multiplex PCR, and TCRdb kept only the in-frame ones, dropping some. Among just over 80,000 clones listed, approximately 96% were seen once. Sequences were obtained from PBMCs. The sequence came from a woman aged 18 to 35 in good health and CMV-seronegative. This chain joins TRBV9 and TRBJ1-1, with D tentatively TRBD1 (5 bases). The CDR3 sequence: CASSVGGVRTEAFF. The CDR3 DNA follows: TGTGCCAGCAGCGTTGGGGGGGTACGGACTGAAGCTTTCTTT. Looking up the rest from reference TRBV9 and TRBJ1-1 gives the full variable domain: DSGVTQTPKHLITATGQRVTLRCSPRSGDLSVYWYQQSLDQGLQFLIQYYNGEERAKGNILERFSAQQFPDLHSELNLSSLELGDSALYFCASSVGGVRTEAFFGQGTRLTVV.